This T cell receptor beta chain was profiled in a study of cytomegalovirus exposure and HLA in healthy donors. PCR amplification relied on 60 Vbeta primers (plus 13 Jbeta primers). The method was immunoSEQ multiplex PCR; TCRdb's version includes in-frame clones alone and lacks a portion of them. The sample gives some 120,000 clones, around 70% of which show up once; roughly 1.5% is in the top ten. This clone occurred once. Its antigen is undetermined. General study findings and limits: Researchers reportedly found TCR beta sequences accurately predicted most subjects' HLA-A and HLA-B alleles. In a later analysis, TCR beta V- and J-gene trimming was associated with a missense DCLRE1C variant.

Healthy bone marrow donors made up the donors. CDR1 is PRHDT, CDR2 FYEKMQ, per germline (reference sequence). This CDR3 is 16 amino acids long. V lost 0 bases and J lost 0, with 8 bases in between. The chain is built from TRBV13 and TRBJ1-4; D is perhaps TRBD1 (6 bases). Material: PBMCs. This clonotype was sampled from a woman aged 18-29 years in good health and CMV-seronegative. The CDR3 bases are TGTGCCAGCAGCTTAGGGTGGACAGCAACTAATGAAAAACTGTTTTTT. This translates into CASSLGWTATNEKLFF.